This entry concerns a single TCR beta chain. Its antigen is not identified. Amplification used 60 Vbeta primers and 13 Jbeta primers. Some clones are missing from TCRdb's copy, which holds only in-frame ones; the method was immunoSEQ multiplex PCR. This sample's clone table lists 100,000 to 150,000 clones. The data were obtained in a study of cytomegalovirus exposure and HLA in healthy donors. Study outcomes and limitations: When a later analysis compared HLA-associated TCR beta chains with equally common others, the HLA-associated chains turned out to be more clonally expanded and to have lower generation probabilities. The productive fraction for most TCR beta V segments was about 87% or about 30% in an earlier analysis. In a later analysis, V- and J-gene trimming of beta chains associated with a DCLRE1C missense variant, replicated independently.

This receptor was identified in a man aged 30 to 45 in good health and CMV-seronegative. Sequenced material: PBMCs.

CDR3 sequence (DNA): TGTGCCAGCAGTTACTCACGGGAGACCTACGAGCAGTACTTC. Translated, it gives CASSYSRETYEQYF. The V call is TRBV6-5, the J call TRBJ2-7, with TRBD2 as a possible D gene (6 bases). This CDR3 is built from 14 residues. In germline, CDR1 is MNHEY, CDR2 SVGAGI. V dropped 0 bases and J dropped 2 bases, with 8 bases sitting between them.